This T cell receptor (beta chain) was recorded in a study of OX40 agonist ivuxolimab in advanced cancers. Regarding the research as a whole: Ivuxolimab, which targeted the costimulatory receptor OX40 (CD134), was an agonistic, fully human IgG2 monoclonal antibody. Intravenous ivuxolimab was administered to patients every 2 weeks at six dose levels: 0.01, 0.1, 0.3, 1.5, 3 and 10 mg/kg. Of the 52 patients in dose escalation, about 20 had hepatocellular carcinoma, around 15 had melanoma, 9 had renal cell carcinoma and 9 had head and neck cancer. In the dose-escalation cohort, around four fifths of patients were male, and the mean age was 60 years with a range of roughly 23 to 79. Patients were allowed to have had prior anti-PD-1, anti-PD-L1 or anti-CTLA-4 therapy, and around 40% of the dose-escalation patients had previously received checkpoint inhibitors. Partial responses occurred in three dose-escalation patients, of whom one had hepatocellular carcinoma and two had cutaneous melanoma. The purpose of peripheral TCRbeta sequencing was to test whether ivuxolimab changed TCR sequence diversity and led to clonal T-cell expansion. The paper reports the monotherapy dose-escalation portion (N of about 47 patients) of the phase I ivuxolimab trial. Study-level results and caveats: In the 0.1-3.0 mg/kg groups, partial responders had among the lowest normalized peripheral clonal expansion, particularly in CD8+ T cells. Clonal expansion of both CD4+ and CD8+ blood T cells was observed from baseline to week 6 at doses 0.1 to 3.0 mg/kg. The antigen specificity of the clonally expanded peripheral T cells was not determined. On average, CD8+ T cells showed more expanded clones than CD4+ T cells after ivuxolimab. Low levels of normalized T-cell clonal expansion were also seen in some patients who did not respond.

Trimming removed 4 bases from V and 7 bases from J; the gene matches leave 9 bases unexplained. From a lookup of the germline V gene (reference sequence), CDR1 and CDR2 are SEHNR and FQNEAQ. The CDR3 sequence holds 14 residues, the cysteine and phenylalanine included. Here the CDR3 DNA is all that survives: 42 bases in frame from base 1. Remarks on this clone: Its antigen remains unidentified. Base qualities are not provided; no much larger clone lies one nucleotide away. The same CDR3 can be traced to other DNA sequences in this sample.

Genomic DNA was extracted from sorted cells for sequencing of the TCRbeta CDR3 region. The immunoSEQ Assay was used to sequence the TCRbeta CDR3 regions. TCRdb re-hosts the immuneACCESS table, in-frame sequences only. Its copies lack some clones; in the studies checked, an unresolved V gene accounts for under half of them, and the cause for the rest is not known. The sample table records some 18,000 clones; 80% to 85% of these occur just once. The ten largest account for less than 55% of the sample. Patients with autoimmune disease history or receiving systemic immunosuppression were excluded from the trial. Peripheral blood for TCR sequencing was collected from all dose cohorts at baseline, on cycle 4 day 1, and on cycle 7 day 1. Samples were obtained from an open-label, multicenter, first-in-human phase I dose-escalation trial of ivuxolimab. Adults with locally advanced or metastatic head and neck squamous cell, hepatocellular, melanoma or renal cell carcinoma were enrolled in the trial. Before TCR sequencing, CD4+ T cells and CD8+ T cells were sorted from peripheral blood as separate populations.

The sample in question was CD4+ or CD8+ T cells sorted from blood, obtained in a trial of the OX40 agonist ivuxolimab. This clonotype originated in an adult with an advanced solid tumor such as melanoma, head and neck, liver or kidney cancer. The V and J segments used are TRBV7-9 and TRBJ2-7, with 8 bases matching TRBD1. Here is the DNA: TGTGCCAGCAGCTCAGAGGACAGGGAGGAGGAGCAGTACTTC. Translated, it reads CASSSEDREEEQYF. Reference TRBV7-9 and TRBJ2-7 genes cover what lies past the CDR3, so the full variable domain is DTGVSQNPRHKITKRGQNVTFRCDPISEHNRLYWYRQTLGQGPEFLTYFQNEAQLEKSRLLSDRFSAERPKGSFSTLEIQRTEQGDSAMYLCASSSEDREEEQYFGPGTRLTVT.